This TCR beta chain derives from a study of early T cells in non-severe SARS-CoV-2 infection. Researchers attached unique molecular identifiers to individual cDNA molecules. MiXCR, run by TCRdb on the 5' RACE reads, gives a single entry per CDR3 protein. The sample has 68,000 or so distinct CDR3 sequences, under 13% seen once. Germline V CDR1 and CDR2: MNHEY, SVGAGI. This CDR3 is built from 14 residues. Trimming shortened V by 2 bases and J by 7 bases, and 14 bases separated the two germline ends. This clonotype was observed at least ten times. This TCR was recovered from an adult who was a healthcare worker with PCR-confirmed SARS-CoV-2 infection or an uninfected control (not recorded which). The sample consisted of whole blood. The rearrangement uses TRBV6-5 and TRBJ1-1; maybe TRBD1 (5 bases). This CDR3 reads CASSYGRGSLEAFF. CDR3 coding DNA: TGTGCCAGCAGTTACGGCCGGGGCAGCCTTGAAGCTTTCTTT.